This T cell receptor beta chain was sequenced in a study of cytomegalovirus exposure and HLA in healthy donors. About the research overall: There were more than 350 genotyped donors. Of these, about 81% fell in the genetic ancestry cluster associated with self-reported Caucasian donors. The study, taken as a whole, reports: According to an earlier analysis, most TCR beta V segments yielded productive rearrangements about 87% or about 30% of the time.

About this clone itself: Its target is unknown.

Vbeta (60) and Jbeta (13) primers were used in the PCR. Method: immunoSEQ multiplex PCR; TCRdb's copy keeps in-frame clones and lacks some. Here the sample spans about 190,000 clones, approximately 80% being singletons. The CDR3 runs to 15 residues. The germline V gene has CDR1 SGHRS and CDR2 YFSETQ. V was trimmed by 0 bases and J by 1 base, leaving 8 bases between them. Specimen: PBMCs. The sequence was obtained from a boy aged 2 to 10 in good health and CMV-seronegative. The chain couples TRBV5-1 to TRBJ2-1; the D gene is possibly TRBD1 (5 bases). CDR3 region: CASSLARESYNEQFF. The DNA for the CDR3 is TGCGCCAGCAGCTTGGCCAGGGAATCCTACAATGAGCAGTTCTTC.